This T cell receptor (beta chain) is drawn from a study of molecular identifiers for immune sequencing clone quantification. Germline assignment: CDR1 SEHNR and CDR2 FQNEAQ (reference sequence). The CDR3 runs to 11 residues. Trimming took off 6 bases at V and 4 bases at J, with 4 bases between the two ends. This clonotype was seen repeatedly, ten times or more. Using its own MiXCR run on the PCR reads, TCRdb lists one record per CDR3 protein. The sample holds 70,000 to 90,000 distinct CDR3 sequences, 21% seen once. Sample: naive CD8+ T cells from blood, with Jurkat cell RNA spiked in. The subset denotes: FACS-sorted CD8+CD4-CCR7+CD45RA+ naive T cells. The V and J genes are TRBV7-9 and TRBJ1-5; no definite D call. The clonotype comes from a human donor in good health. Some libraries in this study had Jurkat cell RNA spiked in. For the CDR3, the DNA is TGTGCCAGCAGTTCTAATCAGCCCCAGCATTTT. Encoded protein: CASSSNQPQHF. The full variable domain, its missing parts supplied by reference TRBV7-9 and TRBJ1-5, is DTGVSQNPRHKITKRGQNVTFRCDPISEHNRLYWYRQTLGQGPEFLTYFQNEAQLEKSRLLSDRFSAERPKGSFSTLEIQRTEQGDSAMYLCASSSNQPQHFGDGTRLSIL.